The T cell receptor beta chain under discussion was sequenced for a study of OX40 agonist ivuxolimab in advanced cancers. Whole-study context: With a range of roughly 20 to 85, age averaged approximately 54 years, and 75% to 90% were male. Among those treated, three patients had partial responses, one with hepatocellular carcinoma and two with cutaneous melanoma.

As to this clone: Its antigen remains unidentified.

The CDR3 consists of 15 residues. In germline, CDR1 is MNHEY, CDR2 SMNVEV (reference sequence). Trimming cost V 2 bases and J 0 bases, with 10 bases left between them. Data came from immunoSEQ multiplex PCR; TCRdb stores just in-frame clones and leaves some out. In the table there are around 20,000 clones, roughly 74% of which are singletons. Findings and limits, study-wide: Partial responders dosed at 0.1-3.0 mg/kg displayed clonal expansion ranking among the lowest. The antigens recognized by the expanded peripheral T cells, that is their antigen specificity, were not determined.

The TCR comes from an adult with an advanced solid tumor such as melanoma, head and neck, liver or kidney cancer. This chain connects TRBV27 to TRBJ2-5; no clear D gene. The material sequenced was CD4+ or CD8+ T cells sorted from blood, taken in a trial of the OX40 agonist ivuxolimab. CDR3 in amino acids: CASSLAAAYQETQYF. The CDR3 DNA reads TGTGCCAGCAGTTTAGCGGCGGCTTACCAAGAGACCCAGTACTTC.